The T cell receptor (beta chain) under discussion was sequenced for a study of T-cell reconstitution after alpha-beta-depleted transplantation in children. There are 11 residues in the CDR3. Trimming left V 5 bases short and J 5 bases short, with 7 bases between. Germline assignment: CDR1 SGHTA and CDR2 FQGNSA. Preparation of the TCRbeta library used unique molecular identifiers. MiXCR, run by TCRdb on the PCR reads, gives a single entry per CDR3 protein. In the table there are almost 400,000 distinct CDR3 sequences, around 21% of which are singletons. This clonotype was counted ten times or more. Sequenced material: PBMCs from the stem cell graft donor, taken from the stem cell graft. The clonotype originates from a human donor who donated a stem cell graft to a child with acute myeloid leukemia. The rearrangement uses TRBV7-2 and TRBJ2-7; no clear D. The CDR3 DNA is TGTGCCAGCAGCGCGGCTCACGAGCAGTACTTC. It codes for CASSAAHEQYF.